Sequencing of this T cell receptor beta chain was carried out in a study of cytomegalovirus exposure and HLA in healthy donors. Overall study: Across 300 to 400 genotyped donors, just over 80% landed in the Caucasian-associated ancestry cluster.

CDR1 is MNHEY and CDR2 is SMNVEV in the germline V gene (reference sequence). The CDR3 runs to 16 residues. With 5 bases clipped from V and 3 bases from J, the junction kept 6 bases outside the gene matches. Both 60 Vbeta primers and 13 Jbeta primers went into the PCR. The assay was immunoSEQ multiplex PCR, and TCRdb's table has in-frame clones only and misses some. In the table there are about 150,000 clones, about 75% of which are singletons. The sample taken for sequencing was PBMCs. The origin of this receptor is a young man in good health and CMV-seropositive. This rearrangement joins TRBV27 to TRBJ2-1, with 11 bases that match TRBD2. This CDR3 reads CASSPPLAGGYNEQFF. CDR3 DNA: TGTGCCAGCAGTCCCCCCCTAGCGGGAGGCTACAATGAGCAGTTCTTC.